The rows below give T cell receptor beta chains drawn from one sample of a study of post-analysis software for immune sequencing data. TCRdb re-called the PCR reads through MiXCR, storing one row per CDR3 protein. This table has approximately 350,000 distinct CDR3 sequences, around 33% appearing once. The sample taken for sequencing was blood. The source of these receptors is a girl between 5 and 17 years old with multiple sclerosis. Both conserved end residues are part of each CDR3. The order of the fields is J gene, V gene, clone size, CDR3 protein. The size field is filled for only some rows; it gives once, few, many or a size class.

TRBJ2-7 TRBV7-8 NA CASSLAAGTWTYEQYF
TRBJ2-6 TRBV7-9 NA CASSSSGASGANVLTF
TRBJ2-1 TRBV5-1 few CASSELTGAYNEQFF
TRBJ1-1 TRBV12-3/TRBV12-4 NA CASSLLLNTEAFF
TRBJ2-1 TRBV5-1 many CASNPSGTGHEQFF
TRBJ2-3 TRBV24-1 NA CATGTSGGAADTQYF
TRBJ1-2 TRBV29-1 few CSVETGTYGYTF
NA TRBV15 NA CATSGTPLYEQYF
TRBJ2-3 TRBV7-7 once CASSPNPTSVTQYF
TRBJ2-1 TRBV29-1 NA CSVESGARDEQFF
TRBJ2-2 TRBV5-1 NA CASSSEYRGELFF
TRBJ2-6 TRBV5-1 NA CASSLLISSGANVLTF
TRBJ1-2 TRBV12-3/TRBV12-4 few CASSFDSSNYGYTF
TRBJ2-1 TRBV3-1 NA CASSDRDIYNEQFF
TRBJ2-1 TRBV18 NA CASSHTEYYNEQFF